This T cell receptor beta chain originates from a study of CXCR3-negative and CXCR3-positive naive CD8 T cells. The germline gives CDR1 LGHDT, CDR2 YNNKEL (reference sequence). The CDR3 spans 17 residues. Each TRB cDNA library was prepared by 5' RACE (with UMI labels). Reanalyzing the 5' RACE reads, TCRdb keeps one entry per CDR3 protein, without DNA. Its clone listing holds 46,000 or so distinct CDR3 sequences. Input material: naive CXCR3- CD8+ T cells from blood. This sample's subset: CD45RO-CCR7+CD27+CD95- naive CD8+ T cells lacking CXCR3 (TNR3-). The chain employs TRBV3-1 and TRBJ2-5. The sequence was collected from a human donor in good health. Some clones in this sample may be carry-over from other donors' samples. The CDR3 reads CASSQDLLYNTWETQYF.